Below are 14 T cell receptor beta chains sequenced from a single sample in a study of shared clonotypes between healthy human individuals. Data came from immunoSEQ multiplex PCR; TCRdb stores just in-frame clones and leaves some out. The sample lists about 530,000 clones, roughly 79% occurring once. The sample was PBMCs. These receptors all come from a woman in her forties in good health. Some clones in this sample may be carry-over from other donors' samples.

The chain couples TRBV6-1 to TRBJ2-7, with 11 bases lining up with TRBD1. The CDR3 is 14 amino acids. Unmatched junction bases numbered 6, after V lost 6 bases and J lost 5 bases. Germline CDR1 is MNHNS and CDR2 is SASEGT. The CDR3 bases are TGTGCCAGCAGCCTACGGGACAGGGGGGACGAGCAGTACTTC. Translating gives CASSLRDRGDEQYF.

The table lists this clone with a count of one. The J gene is TRBJ2-2, the V gene TRBV5-8; TRBD2 matches at 7 bases. The junction had 9 bases not matched to a gene; V was cut back by 4 bases and J by 3 bases. Per germline, CDR1 SGHTS and CDR2 YDEGEE. The CDR3 totals 16 residues. The CDR3 DNA reads as TGTGCCAGCAGCGCTGCCCTCAGCGGGGACACCGGGGAGCTGTTTTTT. Protein sequence: CASSAALSGDTGELFF.

J is TRBJ2-1 and V is TRBV11-2, with 13 bases fitting TRBD2. The CDR3 has 15 amino acids. The germline V gene has CDR1 SGHAT and CDR2 FQNNGV. Trimming took 4 bases from V and 9 from J; bases not matched to a gene: 6. CDR3 coding DNA: TGTGCCAGCAGCTCTACTAGCGGGAGGGGGGGTGAGCAGTTCTTC. Protein: CASSSTSGRGGEQFF.

The J gene is TRBJ2-3, the V gene TRBV5-4, with D tentatively TRBD1 or TRBD2 (5 bases each). CDR3 length equals 14 residues. The ends were cut back, 4 bases at V and 1 base at J, with 10 bases in the middle. CDR1 and CDR2 (germline): SGHNT, YYREEE (reference sequence). For the CDR3, the DNA is TGTGCCAGCAGCCGACGGGACGGCACAGATACGCAGTATTTT. Amino acids: CASSRRDGTDTQYF.

The chain couples TRBV2 to TRBJ2-1; D is uncertain. Germline assignment: CDR1 SNHLY and CDR2 FYNNEI. The V end lost 8 bases, the J end lost 3 bases, and 5 bases lay between the germline ends. This CDR3 has 11 residues. As DNA, the CDR3 is TGTGCCAGCGGGGTCTACAATGAGCAGTTCTTC. Amino acid sequence: CASGVYNEQFF.

This chain links TRBV18 with TRBJ2-5, with D tentatively TRBD2 (6 bases). The CDR3 totals 14 residues. Germline V gene lookup returns CDR1 KGHSH and CDR2 LQKENI. Trimming stripped 1 base from V and 1 base from J, with 7 bases between. CDR3 loop: CASSPLGGQETQYF. CDR3 bases: TGTGCCAGCTCACCACTGGGGGGCCAAGAGACCCAGTACTTC.

V is TRBV10-3 and J is TRBJ2-5; possible D gene TRBD2, 5 bases. The ends were cut back, 5 bases at V and 7 bases at J, with 14 bases in the middle. This CDR3 spans 13 amino acids. Germline CDR1 reads ENHRY; CDR2 reads SYGVKD. The CDR3 DNA reads as TGTGCCATCAGTTCGTCGGAGGTGGGGACCCAGTACTTC. Its protein product is CAISSSEVGTQYF.

The chain has TRBV21-1 and TRBJ2-1; the table's D call, TRBD2, was not checked against the DNA. TRBV21-1 is a known pseudogene. The CDR3 has 13 residues. The CDR3 DNA reads TGTGCCAGCAGCAAAGTCGTTTACAATGAGCAGTTCTTC. It codes for CASSKVVYNEQFF.

For the CDR3, the DNA is TGTGCCACCGACGAGCAGTACTTC. Translation gives CATDEQYF. The chain recombines TRBV6-6 with TRBJ2-7, with D unresolved. Germline V gene lookup returns CDR1 MNHNY and CDR2 SVGAGI (reference sequence). The CDR3 length is 8 residues. Trimming removed 10 bases from V and 5 bases from J, with 3 bases in between.

The J gene is TRBJ2-2, the V gene TRBV28, with 7 bases matching TRBD1. The CDR3 contains 18 residues. CDR1 is MDHEN and CDR2 is SYDVKM in the germline V gene. The junction had 14 bases not matched to a gene; V was cut back by 5 bases and J by 2 bases. The CDR3 sequence: CASSQPGTATKNTGELFF. The DNA of the CDR3 is TGTGCCAGCAGTCAACCGGGGACAGCCACCAAAAACACCGGGGAGCTGTTTTTT.

V usage is TRBV19 and J usage is TRBJ2-5, with D perhaps matching TRBD2 (5 bases). Looked up from germline, CDR1 is LNHDA and CDR2 is SQIVND (reference sequence). Trimming shortened V by 3 bases and J by 1 base, and 15 bases separated the two germline ends. CDR3 length equals 16 residues. CDR3 sequence reads: CASSIIEGSSQETQYF. CDR3 bases: TGTGCCAGTAGTATCATAGAGGGTAGTAGCCAAGAGACCCAGTACTTC.

The chain has TRBV29-1 and TRBJ2-5; 7 bases are shared with TRBD1. The CDR3 totals 13 residues. The ends lost 7 bases at V and 1 base at J; junction bases unmatched: 6. Germline assignment: CDR1 SQVTM and CDR2 ANQGSEA. This chain's CDR3 is CSAITGAQETQYF. Written as DNA, the CDR3 is TGCAGCGCCATAACAGGGGCCCAAGAGACCCAGTACTTC.

The chain carries TRBV7-9 and TRBJ1-5; D unclear. Trimming shortened V by 5 bases and J by 0 bases, and 11 bases separated the two germline ends. The CDR3 runs to 15 residues. Germline CDR1 and CDR2: SEHNR and FQNEAQ (reference sequence). CDR3 loop: CASSPRGSSNQPQHF. CDR3 nucleotides: TGTGCCAGCAGCCCGCGGGGAAGTAGCAATCAGCCCCAGCATTTT.

The J gene is TRBJ1-1, the V gene TRBV19; no clear D. The CDR3 spans 12 residues. The germline V gene has CDR1 LNHDA and CDR2 SQIVND (reference sequence). With 1 base removed from V and 8 bases from J, the gap between germline ends came to 8 bases. In DNA form, the CDR3 reads TGTGCCAGTAGTATAGGAGGGCTGGAAGCTTTCTTT. Its protein product is CASSIGGLEAFF.